What follows describes a single T cell receptor (beta chain). The data were obtained in a study of neurological immune-mediated disorders. This CDR3 contains 13 residues. The V segment lost 2 bases and the J segment 5 bases; nucleotides outside the gene matches: 4. The V gene's germline CDR1 is DFQATT and CDR2 SNEGSKA (reference sequence). Each CDR3 protein is one row after TCRdb ran MiXCR on the 5' RACE reads. Here the sample spans roughly 70,000 distinct CDR3 sequences, 5.2% being singletons. The chain employs TRBV20-1 and TRBJ2-3; 7 bases line up with TRBD2. Sequences were obtained from PBMCs. This TCR derives from a woman aged 30 to 39 with multiple sclerosis. The CDR3 reads CSARPRGRDTQYF. The CDR3 bases are TGCAGTGCTAGACCGCGGGGGAGAGATACGCAGTATTTT.